The entry below describes one T cell receptor beta chain. Its antigen is currently unknown. The CDR3 is 15 amino acids. Looked up from germline, CDR1 is MNHNY and CDR2 is SVGAGI (reference sequence). V trimming: 3 bases; J trimming: 1 base; junction bases outside the gene matches: 4. These data come from a study of T-cell memory formation after mild COVID-19. Study-level points and caveats: Day 15 to 85 contracting clones showed balanced CD4/CD8; later expanders leaned CD4+.

TCRdb itself ran the 5' RACE reads through MiXCR, one entry per CDR3 protein. The data show 350,000 or so distinct CDR3 sequences, 13% seen once. J is TRBJ2-3 and V is TRBV6-6, with 7 bases identical to TRBD2. This sequence originates from a man aged 18 to 30 who had mild COVID-19 (a few samples of this study predate the infection). Cell type and time point are not known. The material sequenced was PBMCs or a T cell subset sorted from them (not recorded which). The DNA for the CDR3 is TGTGCCAGCAGTTATGAGCGGGATGGCACAGATACGCAGTATTTT. Amino acids: CASSYERDGTDTQYF.